The T cell receptor beta chain described here comes from a study of regulatory T cells in long-lasting Graves disease. Time point reported: newly diagnosed GD, antithyroid drugs for less than 3 months. The authors made the TCR library using RNA they extracted from PBMCs. In this sample, this clonotype turned up many times. Sequencing libraries for TCR beta were prepared with iRepertoire HTBI primers and Arm-PCR of CDR3 regions. TCRdb re-called the multiplex PCR reads through MiXCR, storing one row per CDR3 protein. The repertoire has roughly 510,000 distinct CDR3 sequences, approximately 16% of them found once; the top ten carry approximately 12%. This sample also belongs to another study, concerning T cells in Graves' hyperthyroidism and ophthalmopathy. As that report states: Blood held most thyroid clonotypes expanded above 0.001 frequency. The model identified upcoming ophthalmopathy a median roughly 6.5 months ahead of onset.

The starting material was peripheral blood mononuclear cells (PBMCs), obtained at new diagnosis, from a patient treated with antithyroid drugs. The receptor was derived from a man between 18 and 29 years old with Graves disease.

CDR3 in amino acids: CASSLRGLNQPQHF. In DNA form, the CDR3 reads TGTGCCAGCAGTTTACGGGGCCTCAATCAGCCCCAGCATTTT. V and J are TRBV27 and TRBJ1-5; a possible D gene is TRBD1 (5 bases). Between the trimmed V and J ends, which lost 2 bases and 3 bases, there was a span of 8 bases. The CDR3 covers 14 residues. Germline CDR1 and CDR2: MNHEY and SMNVEV (reference sequence).